This T cell receptor beta chain was retrieved from a study of human T cells and chemical hapten exposure. On the study more broadly: After 6 days, upper back 0.01% DPC patch tests were scored. TCR yields differed between samples (mainly from small differences in pooled library volume).

TCRdb processed the RACE reads anew with MiXCR; each CDR3 protein has one entry. The table has under 200,000 distinct CDR3 sequences, approximately 29% seen once. There are 14 residues in the CDR3. J gave up 2 bases and V 0 bases, and 3 bases lay outside the gene matches. CDR1 is SQVTM and CDR2 is ANQGSEA in the germline V gene. Documented time point: pre-sensitization, week 0. Sample treatment: therapeutic diphenylcyclopropenone sensitization with weekly scalp DPC. The source is a woman aged 25 to 45 with alopecia areata. Some clones in this sample may be carry-over from other donors' samples. The source was whole blood, collected in connection with sensitization to the hapten diphenylcyclopropenone (DPC). The V call is TRBV29-1, the J call TRBJ2-7; 8 bases align to TRBD1. The CDR3 DNA is TGCAGCGTTGAAGATGGGACAGGCGCCTACGAGCAGTACTTC. Translating gives CSVEDGTGAYEQYF.